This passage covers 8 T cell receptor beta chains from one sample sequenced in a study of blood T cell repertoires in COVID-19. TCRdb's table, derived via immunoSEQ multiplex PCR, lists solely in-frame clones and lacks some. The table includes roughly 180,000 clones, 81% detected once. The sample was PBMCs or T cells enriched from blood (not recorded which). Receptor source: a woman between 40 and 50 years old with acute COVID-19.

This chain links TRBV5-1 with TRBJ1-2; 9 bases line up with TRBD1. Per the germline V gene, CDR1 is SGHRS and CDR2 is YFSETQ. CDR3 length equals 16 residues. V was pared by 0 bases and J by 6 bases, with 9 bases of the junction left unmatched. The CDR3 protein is CASSLAVGTGINGYTF. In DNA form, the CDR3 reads TGCGCCAGCAGCTTGGCTGTCGGGACAGGGATTAATGGCTACACCTTC.

CDR3 residues: CATSSGQGLYGYTF. CDR3 bases: TGTGCCACCTCCTCGGGACAGGGCCTCTATGGCTACACCTTC. The chain couples TRBV24-1 to TRBJ1-2; 9 bases map to TRBD1. The germline CDR1 and CDR2 sequences are KGHDR and SFDVKD. The CDR3 has 14 residues. The V gene end was trimmed by 9 bases and the J gene end by 4 bases; junction bases not matched to a gene: 8.

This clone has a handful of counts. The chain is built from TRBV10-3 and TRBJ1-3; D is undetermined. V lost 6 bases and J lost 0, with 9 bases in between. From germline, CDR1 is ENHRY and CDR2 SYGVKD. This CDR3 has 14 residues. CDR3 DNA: TGTGCCATCAGAAGAGAGAACTCTGGAAACACCATATATTTT. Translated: CAIRRENSGNTIYF.

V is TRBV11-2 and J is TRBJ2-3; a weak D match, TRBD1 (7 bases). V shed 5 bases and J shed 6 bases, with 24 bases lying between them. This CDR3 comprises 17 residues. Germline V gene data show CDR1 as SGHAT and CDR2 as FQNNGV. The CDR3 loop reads CASSLRGTAGPYDTQYF. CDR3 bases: TGTGCCAGCAGCCTCCGGGGGACAGCGGGTCCGTACGATACGCAGTATTTT.

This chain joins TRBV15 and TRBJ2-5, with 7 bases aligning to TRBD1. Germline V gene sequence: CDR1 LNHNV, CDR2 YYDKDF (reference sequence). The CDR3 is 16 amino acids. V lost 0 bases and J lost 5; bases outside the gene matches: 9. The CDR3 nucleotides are TGTGCCACCAGCAGAGATCCCCCACAGGGGTCGGAGACCCAGTACTTC. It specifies CATSRDPPQGSETQYF.

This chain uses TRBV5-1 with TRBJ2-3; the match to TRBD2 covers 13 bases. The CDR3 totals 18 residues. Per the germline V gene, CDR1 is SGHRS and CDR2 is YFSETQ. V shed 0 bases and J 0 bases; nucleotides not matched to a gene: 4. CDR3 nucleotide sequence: TGCGCCAGCAGCTTGGCGAGGACTAGCGGGGGCAGCACAGATACGCAGTATTTT. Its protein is CASSLARTSGGSTDTQYF. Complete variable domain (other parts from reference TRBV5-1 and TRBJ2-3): KAGVTQTPRYLIKTRGQQVTLSCSPISGHRSVSWYQQTPGQGLQFLFEYFSETQRNKGNFPGRFSGRQFSNSRSEMNVSTLELGDSALYLCASSLARTSGGSTDTQYFGPGTRLTVL.

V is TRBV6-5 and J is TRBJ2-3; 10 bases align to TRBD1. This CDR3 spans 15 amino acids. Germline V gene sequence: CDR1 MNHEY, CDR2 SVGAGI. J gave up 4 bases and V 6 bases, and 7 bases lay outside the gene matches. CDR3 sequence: CASRRQGALADTQYF. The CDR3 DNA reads TGTGCCAGCAGGAGACAGGGGGCGCTGGCAGATACGCAGTATTTT.

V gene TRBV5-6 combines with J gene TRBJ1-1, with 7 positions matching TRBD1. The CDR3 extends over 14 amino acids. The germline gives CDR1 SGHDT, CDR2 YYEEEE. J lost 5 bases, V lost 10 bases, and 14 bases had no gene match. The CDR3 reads CASRQGPDATEAFF. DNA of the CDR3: TGTGCCTCCAGACAGGGCCCCGACGCGACTGAAGCTTTCTTT.